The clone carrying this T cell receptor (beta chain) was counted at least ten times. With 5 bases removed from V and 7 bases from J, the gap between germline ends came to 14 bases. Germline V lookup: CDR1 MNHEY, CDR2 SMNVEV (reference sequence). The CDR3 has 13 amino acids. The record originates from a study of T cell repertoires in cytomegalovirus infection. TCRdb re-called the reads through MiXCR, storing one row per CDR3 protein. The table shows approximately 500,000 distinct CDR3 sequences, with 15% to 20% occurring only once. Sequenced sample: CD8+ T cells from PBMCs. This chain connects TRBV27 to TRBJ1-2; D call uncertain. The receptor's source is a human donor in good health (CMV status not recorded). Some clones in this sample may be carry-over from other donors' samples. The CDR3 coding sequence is TGTGCCAGCAGTCTGACTCCTAAGCGTGGCTACACCTTC. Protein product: CASSLTPKRGYTF.